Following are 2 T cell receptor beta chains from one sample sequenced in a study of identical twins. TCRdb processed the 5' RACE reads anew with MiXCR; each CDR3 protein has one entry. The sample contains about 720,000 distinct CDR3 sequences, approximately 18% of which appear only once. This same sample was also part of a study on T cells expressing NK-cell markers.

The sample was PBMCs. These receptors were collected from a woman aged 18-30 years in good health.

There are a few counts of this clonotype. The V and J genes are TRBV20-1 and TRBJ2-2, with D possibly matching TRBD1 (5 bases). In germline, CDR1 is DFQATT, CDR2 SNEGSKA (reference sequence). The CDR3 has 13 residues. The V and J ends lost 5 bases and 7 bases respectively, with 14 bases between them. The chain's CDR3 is CSARQQADGELFF. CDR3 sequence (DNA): TGCAGTGCTCGTCAACAGGCTGACGGGGAGCTGTTTTTT.

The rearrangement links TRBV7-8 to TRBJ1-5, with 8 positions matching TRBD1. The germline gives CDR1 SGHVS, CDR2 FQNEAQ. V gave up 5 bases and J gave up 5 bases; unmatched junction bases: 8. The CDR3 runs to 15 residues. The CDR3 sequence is CASSRTGGLDQPQHF. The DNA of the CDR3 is TGTGCCAGCAGCCGCACAGGGGGATTAGATCAGCCCCAGCATTTT.